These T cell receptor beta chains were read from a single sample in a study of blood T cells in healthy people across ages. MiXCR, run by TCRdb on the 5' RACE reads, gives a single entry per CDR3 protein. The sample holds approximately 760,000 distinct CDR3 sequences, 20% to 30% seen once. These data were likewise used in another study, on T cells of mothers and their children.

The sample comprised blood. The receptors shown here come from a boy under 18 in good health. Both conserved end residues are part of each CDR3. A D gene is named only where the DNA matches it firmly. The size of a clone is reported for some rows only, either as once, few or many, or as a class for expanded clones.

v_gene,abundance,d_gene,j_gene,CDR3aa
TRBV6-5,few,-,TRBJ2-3,CASTGDGTDTQYF
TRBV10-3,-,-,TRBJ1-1,CAISESTELNTEAFF
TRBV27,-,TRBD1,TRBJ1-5,CASSPDRGYQPQHF
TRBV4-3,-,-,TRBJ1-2,CASSQVGRPIDNYGYTF
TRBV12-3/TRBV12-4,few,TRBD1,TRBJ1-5,CASSETGGNQPQHF
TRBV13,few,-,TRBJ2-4,CASSLQGGIQYF
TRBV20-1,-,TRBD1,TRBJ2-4,CSARLQGDDIQYF
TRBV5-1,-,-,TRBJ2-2,CASSLASKGTGELFF
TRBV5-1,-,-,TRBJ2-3,CASRDSLSTDTQYF
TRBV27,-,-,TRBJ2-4,CASSLSLVGVLKGNIQYF
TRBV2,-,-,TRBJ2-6,CASSVGPSGANVLTF
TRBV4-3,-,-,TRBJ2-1,CASSRGEGGYNEQFF
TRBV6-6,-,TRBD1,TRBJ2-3,CASIPHRDRGRDTQYF
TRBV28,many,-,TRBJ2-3,CASSYSQGGETQYF
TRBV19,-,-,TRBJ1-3,CASSPWESSGNTIYF
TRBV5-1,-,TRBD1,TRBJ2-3,CASSEGTGGTDTQYF
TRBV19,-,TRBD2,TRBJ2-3,CASSMGGVTQYF
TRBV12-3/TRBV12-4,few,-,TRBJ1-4,CASSPGTKLFF
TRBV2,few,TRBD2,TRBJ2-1,CASRPGLGGLNEQFF
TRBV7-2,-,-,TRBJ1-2,CASSPPLGRGMPNYGYTF
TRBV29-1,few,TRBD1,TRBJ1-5,CSVDRGQGQPQHF
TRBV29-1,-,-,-,CSVGVPSALHEQFF
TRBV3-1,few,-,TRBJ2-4,CASSLSRRNIQYF
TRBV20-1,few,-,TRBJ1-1,CSARDRKGSTEAFF
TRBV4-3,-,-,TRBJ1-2,CASSQEAATHLYGYTF
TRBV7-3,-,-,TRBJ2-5,CASSARGQLNQETQYF
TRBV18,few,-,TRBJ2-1,CASSPHYNEQFF
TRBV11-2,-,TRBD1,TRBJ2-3,CASSLDKWGQGGSTDTQYF
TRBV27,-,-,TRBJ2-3,CASSLVLAADTQYF
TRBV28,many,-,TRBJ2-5,CASSGTGGETQYF
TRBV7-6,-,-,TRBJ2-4,CASSGMENIQYF
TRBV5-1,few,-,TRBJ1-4,CASSLDRRNEKLFF
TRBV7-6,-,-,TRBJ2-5,CASSLDPGAGETQYF
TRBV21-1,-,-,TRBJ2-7,CASSTRGDRFGEVF
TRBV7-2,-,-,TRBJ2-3,CASSLGPGPDTQYF
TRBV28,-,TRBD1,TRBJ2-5,CASSLPTGYFETQYF
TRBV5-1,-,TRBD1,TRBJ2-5,CASSAPGQVKETQYF
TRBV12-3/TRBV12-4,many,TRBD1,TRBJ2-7,CASSTTGQGSEQYF
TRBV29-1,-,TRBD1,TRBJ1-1,CSWRTGDEAFF
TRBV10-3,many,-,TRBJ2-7,CAISGGQGYEQYF
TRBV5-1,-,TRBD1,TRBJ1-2,CASNGQGNTNYGYTF
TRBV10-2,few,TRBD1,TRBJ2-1,CASRNDRGNQGEQFF
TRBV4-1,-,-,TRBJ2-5,CASSQILGVGETQYF
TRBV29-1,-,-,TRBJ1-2,CSALLLGEYGYTF
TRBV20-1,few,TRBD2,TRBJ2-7,CSARTSGTYSYEQYF
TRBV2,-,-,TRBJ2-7,CASRLGSNNYEQYF
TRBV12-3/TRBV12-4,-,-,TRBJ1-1,CASSVGLSNTEAFF
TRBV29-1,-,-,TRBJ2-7,CSVWRGHEQYF
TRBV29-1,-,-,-,CSVRLPTLNEQFF
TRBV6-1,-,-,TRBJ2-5,CASSEARAIQETQYF
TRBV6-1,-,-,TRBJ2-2,CASSEALQYTGELFF
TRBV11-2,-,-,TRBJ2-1,CASSTQAGKKGGTQFF
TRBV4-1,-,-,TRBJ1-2,CASSQEPGGHYGYTF
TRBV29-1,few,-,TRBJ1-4,CSVGGGALTNEKLFF
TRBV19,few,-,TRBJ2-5,CASSIDSLSEQYF
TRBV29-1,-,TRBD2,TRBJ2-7,CSVEGAGAAGEQYF
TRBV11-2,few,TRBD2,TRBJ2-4,CASSLGLAGAKNIQYF
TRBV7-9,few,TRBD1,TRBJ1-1,CASSSPGTGETEAFF
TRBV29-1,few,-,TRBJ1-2,CSVEELKGVQDYGYTF
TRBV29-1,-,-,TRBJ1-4,CSVARGLGEKLFF